Following are 20 T cell receptor beta chains from one sample sequenced in a study of T cells in Graves' hyperthyroidism and ophthalmopathy (dated by TCRdb to between 2017 and 2020). To prepare the library, multiplex PCR was applied. The sequencer listed for this sample is Illumina HiSeq 2000. TCR beta CDR3 regions were amplified from RNA transcripts. The TCR CDR3 was subjected to a first round of RT-PCR using the HTBI primer set and the Qiagen OneStep RT-PCR kit. TCRdb redid the processing of the public reads, applying fastp at Q25 and MiXCR, and retained in-frame beta chains. When rows share a CDR3 protein, they turn into one entry using the most common DNA and genes. This sample is represented by about 840,000 distinct CDR3 sequences; about two fifths of them were singletons. Together, the top ten hold over 8% of the sample. Source material: blood. The receptors were sampled from a man between 18 and 29 years old with Graves' hyperthyroidism.

This clonotype was seen a few times. The chain uses TRBV9 and TRBJ2-7, with D maybe TRBD1 (5 bases). The V gene lost 4 bases and the J gene lost 2 bases, with 13 bases spanning the gap. There are 14 residues in the CDR3. Germline V CDR1 and CDR2: SGDLS, YYNGEE. CDR3 DNA: TGTGCCAGCAGCTCCCGACAGAAGCCCTACGAGCAGTACTTC. This sequence encodes CASSSRQKPYEQYF.

The J gene is TRBJ2-2, the V gene TRBV7-3, with D possibly being TRBD1 or TRBD2 (5 bases each). V was trimmed by 5 bases and J by 7 bases, leaving 20 bases between them. The CDR3 is 16 amino acids. CDR1 is SGHTA and CDR2 is FQGTGA in the germline V gene. The CDR3 nucleotides read TGTGCCAGCAGCCCAACCGAGGGCAGGGTCAACGGGGAGCTGTTTTTT. Encoded protein: CASSPTEGRVNGELFF.

This sequence joins TRBV6-5 and TRBJ2-7; 7 bases agree with TRBD1. Germline V gives CDR1 MNHEY, CDR2 SVGAGI. Losses at the gene ends were 2 bases for V and 2 bases for J; bases not matched to a gene: 3. The CDR3 extends over 14 amino acids. The CDR3 is CASSYGTETYEQYF. CDR3 DNA sequence: TGTGCCAGCAGTTACGGGACAGAAACCTACGAGCAGTACTTC.

The chain employs TRBV12-3 or TRBV12-4 and TRBJ1-5, with D uncertain. This CDR3 is built from 15 residues. V was clipped by 3 bases and J by 2 bases, with 11 bases between them. The CDR3 DNA sequence: TGTGCCAGCAGTTTTTGGGGAGATGGCAATCAGCCCCAGCATTTT. The encoded protein is CASSFWGDGNQPQHF.

For this clonotype: This may come from a read error, since a much larger clone is one base off. The chain links TRBV11-1 to TRBJ2-7; no definite D call. CDR3 length equals 12 residues. The germline V gene has CDR1 SGHAT and CDR2 FQDESV (reference sequence). The CDR3, as DNA: TGTGTCAGCAGCCCACGCCCCGACGAGCAGTACTTC. Translating gives CVSSPRPDEQYF.

The chain carries TRBV5-1 and TRBJ2-2, with 8 bases lining up with TRBD2. CDR1 is SGHRS and CDR2 is YFSETQ in the germline V gene. The CDR3 length is 18 residues. After removal of 4 bases from V and 5 bases from J, the junction contained 16 bases not matched to a gene. As DNA, the CDR3 is TGCGCCAGCAGCAGTTATGCTAGCGGGTCTCCTAGGACCGGGGAGCTGTTTTTT. This codes for CASSSYASGSPRTGELFF. The whole variable domain, filled in from reference TRBV5-1 and TRBJ2-2, reads KAGVTQTPRYLIKTRGQQVTLSCSPISGHRSVSWYQQTPGQGLQFLFEYFSETQRNKGNFPGRFSGRQFSNSRSEMNVSTLELGDSALYLCASSSYASGSPRTGELFFGEGSRLTVL.

The gene calls are TRBV12-3 or TRBV12-4 and TRBJ1-2; no definite D call. Trimming removed 0 bases at V and 8 bases at J, with 7 bases between. This CDR3 is built from 12 residues. Here the CDR3 DNA reads TGTGCCAGCAGTTTAGCGCAGGCGGGCTACACCTTC. Translating gives CASSLAQAGYTF.

This clonotype was seen a few times. The chain combines TRBV7-9 with TRBJ2-7, with D maybe TRBD2 (6 bases). The CDR3 consists of 17 residues. Germline V CDR1 and CDR2: SEHNR, FQNEAQ (reference sequence). The V end was cut by 4 bases, the J end by 2 bases, with 21 bases between. The CDR3 coding sequence is TGTGCCAGCAGCTCCACCATCGTGGGGGGAGGCACCTACGAGCAGTACTTC. It specifies CASSSTIVGGGTYEQYF.

There are a few counts of this clonotype. The chain links TRBV20-1 to TRBJ2-3, with D perhaps matching TRBD1 (6 bases). V was clipped by 6 bases and J by 2 bases, with 12 bases between them. The CDR3 runs 13 residues. Germline V lookup: CDR1 DFQATT, CDR2 SNEGSKA (reference sequence). The CDR3 reads CSAPRDNTDTQYF. CDR3 DNA: TGCAGTGCCCCCCGGGACAACACAGATACGCAGTATTTT.

The chain employs TRBV7-2 and TRBJ2-7, with D possibly being TRBD1 (6 bases). The V end was cut by 5 bases, the J end by 5 bases, with 16 bases between. CDR3 length equals 14 residues. Per germline, CDR1 SGHTA and CDR2 FQGNSA. In DNA, the CDR3 is TGTGCCAGCAGCCAGGTGGGGGACACCCACGAGCAGTACTTC. Encoded protein: CASSQVGDTHEQYF. Full variable domain (outside the CDR3, taken from reference TRBV7-2 and TRBJ2-7): GAGVSQSPSNKVTEKGKDVELRCDPISGHTALYWYRQSLGQGLEFLIYFQGNSAPDKSGLPSDRFSAERTGGSVSTLTIQRTQQEDSAVYLCASSQVGDTHEQYFGPGTRLTVT.

This chain connects TRBV10-3 to TRBJ1-5; D remains unclear. CDR1 is ENHRY and CDR2 is SYGVKD in the germline V gene. The V gene lost 4 bases and the J gene lost 11 bases, with 15 bases spanning the gap. This CDR3 is 13 amino acids long. DNA of the CDR3: TGTGCCATCAGTGCGCGGCTTCAAGAGACCCAGCATTTT. Residues: CAISARLQETQHF.

This clonotype has just a few counts. V and J are TRBV15 and TRBJ1-2; D gene unclear. This CDR3 contains 13 residues. CDR1 is LNHNV and CDR2 is YYDKDF in the germline V gene (reference sequence). The V gene lost 4 bases and the J gene lost 4 bases, with 10 bases spanning the gap. The chain's CDR3 is CATSTGGSYGYTF. The CDR3 coding sequence is TGTGCCACCAGCACAGGAGGGAGCTATGGCTACACCTTC.

This chain uses TRBV24-1 with TRBJ2-3; possible D gene TRBD1, 6 bases. Germline loops: CDR1 KGHDR, CDR2 SFDVKD. The germline V and J ends were trimmed by 4 bases and 14 bases, with 18 bases remaining between them. The CDR3 covers 13 residues. CDR3 sequence (DNA): TGTGCCACCAGTGACGAACCCCCGGGACACTCGTATTTT. Its protein product is CATSDEPPGHSYF.

This clonotype showed up many times. The chain is built from TRBV7-6 and TRBJ2-7; the D is unclear. Trimming left V 5 bases short and J 3 bases short, with 17 bases between. CDR3 length: 15 amino acids. CDR1 is SGHVS and CDR2 is FNYEAQ in the germline V gene. The CDR3 spells CASSPYTRRGYEQYF. The CDR3 DNA reads TGTGCCAGCAGCCCCTACACCCGGCGAGGCTACGAGCAGTACTTC. Based on the CDR3 plus reference TRBV7-6 and TRBJ2-7, the full variable domain is GAGVSQSPRYKVTKRGQDVALRCDPISGHVSLYWYRQALGQGPEFLTYFNYEAQQDKSGLPNDRFSAERPEGSISTLTIQRTEQRDSAMYRCASSPYTRRGYEQYFGPGTRLTVT.

This clonotype occurred a few times. V is TRBV2 and J is TRBJ1-1; a possible D gene is TRBD1 (6 bases). V lost 6 bases, J lost 1 base, and 15 bases lay in between. The CDR3 contains 15 residues. Germline V CDR1 and CDR2: SNHLY, FYNNEI. This chain's CDR3 is CASRSQTGQNTEAFF. CDR3 coding DNA: TGTGCCAGCAGGTCTCAGACAGGCCAGAACACTGAAGCTTTCTTT.

The V gene is TRBV7-9, the J gene TRBJ2-7; no definite D call. Trimming took 6 bases from V and 3 from J, leaving 18 bases between them. The CDR3 has 15 amino acids. Germline assignment: CDR1 SEHNR and CDR2 FQNEAQ (reference sequence). The CDR3 here is CASSRLLGVGYEQYF. DNA for the CDR3: TGTGCCAGCAGTCGCTTGCTAGGAGTAGGCTACGAGCAGTACTTC.

The CDR3 DNA reads as TGTGCCAGCAGTGAAGCAAGTCAGCGGGGGGGCCCGAAGACCCAGTACTTC. Amino acid sequence: CASSEASQRGGPKTQYF. The chain joins TRBV2 to TRBJ2-5; 10 bases align to TRBD2. Per the germline V gene, CDR1 is SNHLY and CDR2 is FYNNEI. The CDR3 has 17 residues. The V and J ends lost 0 bases and 6 bases, in that order; junction bases with no gene match: 10.

As regards this clonotype: This could be a read error, since a much larger clone is one nucleotide away. This chain joins TRBV5-1 and TRBJ1-1, with D unclear. Germline-derived CDR1 and CDR2 are SGHRS and YFSETQ. This CDR3 region has 13 residues. The CDR3 loop is CASSHGRNTGAFF. The CDR3 nucleotides read TGCGCCAGCAGCCACGGACGGAACACTGGAGCTTTCTTT. The full variable domain, its missing parts supplied by reference TRBV5-1 and TRBJ1-1, is KAGVTQTPRYLIKTRGQQVTLSCSPISGHRSVSWYQQTPGQGLQFLFEYFSETQRNKGNFPGRFSGRQFSNSRSEMNVSTLELGDSALYLCASSHGRNTGAFFGQGTRLTVV.

This clonotype was detected once. Since a much larger clone is just one base distant, this may be a read error. This chain joins TRBV20-1 and TRBJ1-1; D gene uncertain. V lost 5 bases to trimming and J lost 5 bases, with 12 bases between them. Germline CDR1 DFQATT, CDR2 SNEGSKA (reference sequence). This CDR3 contains 12 residues. CDR3 nucleotides: TGCAGTGCTCTTTACAGAGGGACTGAAGCTTTCTTT. It yields the protein CSALYRGTEAFF.

This clonotype was seen a few times. This chain links TRBV7-2 with TRBJ1-2; no firm D call. This CDR3 spans 14 amino acids. The V end lost 5 bases, the J end lost 0 bases, and 10 bases lay between the germline ends. Germline values: CDR1 SGHTA, CDR2 FQGNSA. CDR3 nucleotide sequence: TGTGCCAGCAGCATCTTTGGGGCTAACTATGGCTACACCTTC. Protein sequence: CASSIFGANYGYTF.